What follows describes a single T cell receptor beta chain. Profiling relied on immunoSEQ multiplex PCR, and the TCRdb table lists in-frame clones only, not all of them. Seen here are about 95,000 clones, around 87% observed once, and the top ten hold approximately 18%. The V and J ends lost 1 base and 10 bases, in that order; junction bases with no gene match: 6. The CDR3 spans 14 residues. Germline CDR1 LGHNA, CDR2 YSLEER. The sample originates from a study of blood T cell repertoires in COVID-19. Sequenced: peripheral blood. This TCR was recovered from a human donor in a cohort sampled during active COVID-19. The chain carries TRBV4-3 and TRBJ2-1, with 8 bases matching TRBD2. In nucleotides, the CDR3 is TGCGCCAGCAGCCAAGTCCCAATAGCGGGAGAGCAGTTCTTC. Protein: CASSQVPIAGEQFF.